This is a list of T cell receptor beta chains from one sample in a study of beta chain features in type 1 diabetes. Sequencing was performed with immunoSEQ multiplex PCR; in TCRdb, only in-frame clones are kept and a portion is missing. The repertoire holds 50,000 to 70,000 clones, 40% to 65% seen once, with approximately 2.5% in the top ten. The sequencing input was Tregs from blood. All receptors derive from a woman in her 40s with type 1 diabetes. Each CDR3 is given with its conserved first and last residue. The order of the fields is CDR3 length, clone size, V gene, J gene, D gene, CDR3 protein, CDR3 DNA. A D gene is named only where the DNA matches it firmly. Some rows have no size entry. The others give once, few or many, or a class for an expanded clone.

>14|-|TRBV11-2|TRBJ2-1|TRBD2
CASSLEREGNEQFF
TGTGCCAGCAGCTTAGAGCGGGAGGGTAATGAGCAGTTCTTC
>14|-|TRBV6-1|TRBJ2-2|-
CASIGGPAWRELFF
TGTGCCAGCATTGGGGGCCCAGCGTGGCGGGAGCTGTTTTTT
>16|-|TRBV28|TRBJ2-6|-
CATFTQGGSGANVLTF
TGTGCCACCTTCACCCAGGGAGGCTCTGGGGCCAACGTCCTGACTTTC
>17|-|TRBV28|TRBJ2-3|-
CASRFTRAFQGADTQYF
TGTGCCAGCAGGTTTACTCGGGCATTCCAAGGGGCAGATACGCAGTATTTT
>16|-|TRBV10-3|TRBJ2-5|TRBD2
CAISGASGKYQETQYF
TGTGCCATCAGTGGGGCTAGCGGGAAGTACCAAGAGACCCAGTACTTC
>12|few|TRBV5-1|TRBJ2-1|-
CASGGVVDEQFF
TGCGCCAGCGGAGGGGTGGTCGATGAGCAGTTCTTC
>15|-|TRBV4-3|TRBJ2-3|-
CASSHLDSDTDTQYF
TGCGCCAGCAGTCACCTAGACAGTGACACAGATACGCAGTATTTT
>15|few|TRBV4-1|TRBJ2-7|TRBD1
CASSQEGQGAREQYF
TGCGCCAGCAGCCAAGAAGGGCAGGGGGCACGGGAGCAGTACTTC
>15|-|TRBV7-9|TRBJ2-3|TRBD2
CASSQTSGATDTQYF
TGTGCCAGCAGTCAGACTAGCGGGGCCACAGATACGCAGTATTTT
>14|-|TRBV4-3|TRBJ2-3|-
CASSQQGGADTQYF
TGCGCCAGCAGCCAGCAGGGTGGGGCAGATACGCAGTATTTT
>15|few|TRBV6-5|TRBJ1-1|TRBD1
CASSSPGQGSAEAFF
TGTGCCAGCAGTTCTCCGGGACAGGGTTCCGCTGAAGCTTTCTTT
>16|-|TRBV18|TRBJ2-1|TRBD2
CASSPLTSGGYNEQFF
TGTGCCAGCTCACCCCTAACTAGCGGGGGCTACAATGAGCAGTTCTTC
>15|few|TRBV6-6|TRBJ2-3|-
CASSYSTGLRDTQYF
TGTGCCAGCAGTTACTCAACCGGACTGCGAGATACGCAGTATTTT
>15|-|TRBV7-2|TRBJ2-1|TRBD2
CASRREAALYNEQFF
TGTGCCAGCAGACGGGAGGCGGCCTTATACAATGAGCAGTTCTTC
>15|-|TRBV9|TRBJ2-7|TRBD2
CASSVGVGGTYEQYF
TGTGCCAGCAGCGTAGGTGTGGGGGGGACCTACGAGCAGTACTTC
>14|-|TRBV5-4|TRBJ2-7|TRBD1
CASSLYTGAYEQYF
TGTGCCAGCAGCCTTTACACAGGGGCCTACGAGCAGTACTTC
>14|-|TRBV5-5|TRBJ2-5|-
CASSLDQGRETQYF
TGTGCCAGCAGCTTGGATCAGGGTAGGGAGACCCAGTACTTC
>16|-|TRBV19|TRBJ2-2|-
CASSIVTGINTGELFF
TGTGCCAGTAGTATAGTCACAGGCATAAACACCGGGGAGCTGTTTTTT
>13|few|TRBV14|TRBJ2-5|-
CASSQVVSSVQYF
TGTGCCAGCAGCCAAGTAGTTTCTAGCGTGCAGTACTTC
>14|-|TRBV9|TRBJ1-3|-
CASSGTVSGNTIYF
TGTGCCAGCAGCGGGACAGTCTCTGGAAACACCATATATTTT
>16|once|TRBV5-1|TRBJ2-3|-
CASSLAGRDPTDTQYF
TGCGCCAGCAGCTTGGCGGGGCGGGACCCCACAGATACGCAGTATTTT
>14|-|TRBV7-9|TRBJ1-1|-
CASSPWAPNTEAFF
TGTGCCAGCAGCCCCTGGGCCCCGAACACTGAAGCTTTCTTT
>13|once|TRBV30|TRBJ2-5|-
CAWSVQGAETQYF
TGTGCCTGGAGTGTACAGGGTGCGGAGACCCAGTACTTC
>16|-|TRBV28|TRBJ2-7|-
CASTSAGTDRDYEQYF
TGTGCCAGCACCTCGGCGGGGACTGACCGGGACTACGAGCAGTACTTC
>15|-|TRBV6-1|TRBJ1-5|-
CASSEAGRVRGTQHF
TGTGCCAGCAGTGAAGCGGGGCGGGTAAGGGGGACCCAGCATTTT
>15|few|TRBV7-2|TRBJ1-2|-
CASSTRGAANYGYTF
TGTGCCAGCAGCACCCGTGGGGCCGCTAACTATGGCTACACCTTC
>15|-|TRBV7-2|TRBJ2-7|TRBD1
CASSPDRGGSYEQYF
TGTGCCAGCAGCCCCGACAGGGGGGGGTCCTACGAGCAGTACTTC
>15|-|TRBV5-4|TRBJ2-1|TRBD2
CASSSPSGSGNEQFF
TGTGCCAGCAGCTCTCCTAGCGGGTCTGGGAATGAGCAGTTCTTC
>17|-|TRBV5-1|TRBJ2-7|TRBD2
CASSLGLAGGLTYEQYF
TGCGCCAGCAGCTTGGGACTAGCGGGCGGACTGACCTACGAGCAGTACTTC
>14|-|TRBV7-9|TRBJ1-2|-
CASSLAQINYGYTF
TGTGCCAGCAGCTTGGCACAGATAAACTATGGCTACACCTTC
>13|-|TRBV2|TRBJ2-1|-
CASSADSANEQFF
TGTGCCAGCAGCGCCGACAGTGCTAATGAGCAGTTCTTC
>13|-|TRBV27|TRBJ1-1|-
CASSLRVGTEAFF
TGTGCCAGCAGTCTCAGGGTAGGCACTGAAGCTTTCTTT
>17|-|TRBV4-1|TRBJ1-1|-
CASSQVPAGNLNTEAFF
TGCGCCAGCAGCCAAGTGCCCGCAGGGAATTTGAACACTGAAGCTTTCTTT